The 20 T cell receptor beta chains below come from one sample, sequenced in a study of shared clonotypes between healthy human individuals. Sequenced by immunoSEQ multiplex PCR; TCRdb stores in-frame clones only, minus some. The table includes over a million clones, approximately 98.5% detected once. The sequenced material came from naive CD4+ T cells sorted from blood. Subset specified: CD45RA+ positively selected. Every receptor here comes from a man younger than 45 in good health.

The gene calls are TRBV10-3 and TRBJ2-7; 7 bases map to TRBD2. Germline CDR1 ENHRY, CDR2 SYGVKD. This CDR3 region has 11 residues. The V gene end was trimmed by 11 bases and the J gene end by 5 bases; junction bases not matched to a gene: 6. The CDR3 region has the DNA TGTGCCCTTTCCGCGGGGGACGAGCAGTACTTC. Translated, it gives CALSAGDEQYF.

This chain connects TRBV28 to TRBJ1-1; TRBD1 might be the D (6 bases). There are 18 residues in the CDR3. Germline values: CDR1 MDHEN, CDR2 SYDVKM. The V gene lost 1 base and the J gene lost 4 bases, with 22 bases spanning the gap. Written as DNA, the CDR3 is TGTGCCAGCAGTTTATTAGGCGCGGGCAGGGGACGAGGCACTGAAGCTTTCTTT. This codes for CASSLLGAGRGRGTEAFF.

The chain employs TRBV10-3 and TRBJ1-3; weak D call: TRBD1 (5 bases). Per the germline V gene, CDR1 is ENHRY and CDR2 is SYGVKD. Trimming pared 6 bases from V and 0 bases from J, leaving 9 bases between. CDR3 size: 14 residues. CDR3 in DNA: TGTGCCATCAGGGGACGTCTCTCTGGAAACACCATATATTTT. Translating gives CAIRGRLSGNTIYF.

This clone was counted a single time. The chain recombines TRBV4-3 with TRBJ2-3; 11 bases are shared with TRBD2. Per the germline V gene, CDR1 is LGHNA and CDR2 is YSLEER. V gave up 3 bases and J gave up 0 bases; unmatched junction bases: 5. CDR3 length equals 17 residues. CDR3 in amino acids: CASSQSRTSGSTDTQYF. The CDR3 nucleotides are TGCGCCAGCAGCCAGTCCCGGACTAGCGGGAGCACAGATACGCAGTATTTT.

V is TRBV29-1 and J is TRBJ2-5, with D perhaps matching TRBD2 (5 bases). V lost 5 bases to trimming and J lost 0 bases, with 7 bases between them. Germline CDR1 is SQVTM and CDR2 is ANQGSEA. The length of the CDR3 is 12 residues. CDR3 region: CSVRTHQETQYF. CDR3 coding DNA: TGCAGCGTTAGGACTCACCAAGAGACCCAGTACTTC.

A single count supports this clone. Other DNA sequences in this specimen translate into the identical CDR3. This sequence joins TRBV5-1 and TRBJ2-7; D uncertain. Deletions cut 4 bases from V and 1 base from J, with 9 bases between. The CDR3 loop spans 13 amino acids. CDR1 SGHRS and CDR2 YFSETQ come from the germline V gene. The CDR3 here is CASSPDGSYEQYF. The CDR3 nucleotides read TGCGCCAGCAGCCCGGACGGGTCCTACGAGCAGTACTTC.

The CDR3 region is CASSLGAAGETYEQYF. The CDR3 DNA reads TGTGCCAGCAGTTTAGGGGCAGCGGGAGAAACCTACGAGCAGTACTTC. The chain carries TRBV28 and TRBJ2-7; 8 bases agree with TRBD2. This CDR3 is 16 amino acids long. V lost 2 bases to trimming and J lost 2 bases; unmatched junction nucleotides: 8. Germline CDR1 and CDR2: MDHEN and SYDVKM.

J is TRBJ2-7 and V is TRBV6-1; TRBD2 matches at 7 bases. The V and J ends lost 4 bases and 2 bases, in that order; junction bases with no gene match: 11. The CDR3 extends over 16 amino acids. Per germline, CDR1 MNHNS and CDR2 SASEGT. The CDR3 sequence: CASSALAGDFAYEQYF. The CDR3 nucleotides read TGTGCCAGCAGTGCCCTCGCGGGAGACTTCGCCTACGAGCAGTACTTC.

The chain employs TRBV15 and TRBJ1-5; D is uncertain. The CDR3 loop spans 15 amino acids. V lost 3 bases and J lost 4, with 13 bases in between. The V gene's germline CDR1 is LNHNV and CDR2 YYDKDF (reference sequence). The CDR3 loop reads CATSSLGFVNQPQHF. CDR3 sequence (DNA): TGTGCCACCAGCAGTTTAGGCTTTGTAAATCAGCCCCAGCATTTT.

Points on this clone: The sample has other DNA sequences that encode this CDR3 too. J is TRBJ2-5 and V is TRBV29-1; weak D call: TRBD2 (5 bases). The CDR3 is 11 amino acids. Deletions cut 6 bases from V and 0 bases from J, with 5 bases between. Germline CDR1 SQVTM, CDR2 ANQGSEA. The CDR3 reads CSVGDQETQYF. In DNA, the CDR3 is TGCAGCGTCGGGGACCAAGAGACCCAGTACTTC.

The table lists this clone with a count of one. This chain links TRBV5-1 with TRBJ2-7, with TRBD2 identical over 8 bases. Unmatched junction bases numbered 10, after V lost 6 bases and J lost 5 bases. This CDR3 is built from 14 residues. The germline CDR1 and CDR2 sequences are SGHRS and YFSETQ. CDR3 sequence reads: CASTPGSGNHEQYF. The CDR3 bases are TGCGCCAGCACCCCAGGTAGCGGGAACCACGAGCAGTACTTC.

This sequence joins TRBV6-5 and TRBJ2-1; no clear D gene. CDR1 is MNHEY, CDR2 SVGAGI, per germline. Trimming shortened V by 2 bases and J by 0 bases, and 8 bases separated the two germline ends. This CDR3 contains 15 residues. This chain's CDR3 is CASSYRPISYNEQFF. CDR3 nucleotide sequence: TGTGCCAGCAGTTACCGCCCGATCTCCTACAATGAGCAGTTCTTC.

This clone was recorded once. The chain has TRBV20-1 and TRBJ2-1, with D unclear. This CDR3 has 11 residues. V shed 6 bases and J shed 5 bases, with 8 bases lying between them. The germline CDR1 and CDR2 sequences are DFQATT and SNEGSKA (reference sequence). The CDR3 loop is CSATTNNEQFF. CDR3 nucleotide sequence: TGCAGTGCCACCACAAACAATGAGCAGTTCTTC.

The chain recombines TRBV9 with TRBJ2-2; D uncertain. Trimming removed 0 bases at V and 2 bases at J, with 8 bases between. The CDR3 totals 15 residues. CDR1 SGDLS and CDR2 YYNGEE come from the germline V gene. The CDR3, as DNA: TGTGCCAGCAGCGTAGGACCCGTTAACACCGGGGAGCTGTTTTTT. Translated, it gives CASSVGPVNTGELFF.

The V and J genes are TRBV7-8 and TRBJ2-7, with D unclear. The germline CDR1 and CDR2 sequences are SGHVS and FQNEAQ. The length of the CDR3 is 14 residues. The ends were cut back, 1 base at V and 1 base at J, with 8 bases in the middle. The CDR3 loop is CASSLGLTSYEQYF. The CDR3 region has the DNA TGTGCCAGCAGCTTAGGCCTGACGTCCTACGAGCAGTACTTC.

The rearrangement links TRBV5-4 to TRBJ2-1; D ambiguous. Trimming left V 0 bases short and J 3 bases short, with 7 bases between. The CDR3 sequence is 14 residues long. Germline loops: CDR1 SGHNT, CDR2 YYREEE (reference sequence). The DNA for the CDR3 is TGTGCCAGCAGCTTGGAACAGCTCTACAATGAGCAGTTCTTC. This sequence encodes CASSLEQLYNEQFF.

The V gene is TRBV11-2, the J gene TRBJ2-7, with 7 bases identical to TRBD2. CDR3 length equals 13 residues. Trimming at V came to 5 bases and at J to 6 bases, leaving 7 bases not matched to a gene. Looked up from germline, CDR1 is SGHAT and CDR2 is FQNNGV. DNA for the CDR3: TGTGCCAGCAGCCCGGGAGGCCTCGCCGAGCAGTACTTC. It translates to CASSPGGLAEQYF.

The chain is built from TRBV25-1 and TRBJ2-7; TRBD1 might be the D (6 bases). This CDR3 spans 15 amino acids. Germline assignment: CDR1 MGHDK and CDR2 SYGVNS. V lost 1 base and J 6 bases, leaving 16 bases between the germline ends. The CDR3 sequence: CASSEFLGAGFEQYF. CDR3 nucleotide sequence: TGTGCCAGCAGTGAATTTCTGGGGGCAGGTTTCGAGCAGTACTTC.

This clone was seen only a few times. The V gene is TRBV6-5, the J gene TRBJ2-2; D uncertain. Germline assignment: CDR1 MNHEY and CDR2 SVGAGI. CDR3 size: 16 residues. Trimming stripped 4 bases from V and 1 base from J, with 13 bases between. The DNA of the CDR3 is TGTGCCAGCAGTTTCCTTGTCCGCCTGAACACCGGGGAGCTGTTTTTT. This gives the protein CASSFLVRLNTGELFF.

Regarding this clone: This CDR3 is also generated by other DNA sequences in the sample. The chain couples TRBV5-4 to TRBJ2-7; no firm D call. CDR3 size: 14 residues. CDR1 SGHNT and CDR2 YYREEE come from the germline V gene (reference sequence). V shed 0 bases and J shed 0 bases, with 7 bases lying between them. As DNA, the CDR3 is TGTGCCAGCAGCTTGGACCGGAGCTCCTACGAGCAGTACTTC. This encodes CASSLDRSSYEQYF.